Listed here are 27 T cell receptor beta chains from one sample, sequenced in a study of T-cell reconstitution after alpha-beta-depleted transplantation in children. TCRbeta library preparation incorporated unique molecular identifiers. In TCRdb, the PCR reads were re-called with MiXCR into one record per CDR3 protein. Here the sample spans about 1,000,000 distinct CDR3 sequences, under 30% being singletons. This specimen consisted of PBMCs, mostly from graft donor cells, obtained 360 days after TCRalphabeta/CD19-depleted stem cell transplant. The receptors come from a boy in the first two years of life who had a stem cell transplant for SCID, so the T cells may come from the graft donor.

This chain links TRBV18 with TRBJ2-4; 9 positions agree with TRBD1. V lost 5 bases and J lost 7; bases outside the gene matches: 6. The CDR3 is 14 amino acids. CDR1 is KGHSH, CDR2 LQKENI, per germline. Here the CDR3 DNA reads TGTGCCAGCTCAAACCGGGACAGGGAGAACATTCAGTACTTC. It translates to CASSNRDRENIQYF.

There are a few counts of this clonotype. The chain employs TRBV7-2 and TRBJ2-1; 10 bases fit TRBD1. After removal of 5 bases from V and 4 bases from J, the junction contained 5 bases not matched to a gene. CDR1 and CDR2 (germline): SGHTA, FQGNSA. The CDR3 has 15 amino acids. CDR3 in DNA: TGTGCCAGCAGCCGCAGGACAGGGGGATACAATGAGCAGTTCTTC. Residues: CASSRRTGGYNEQFF.

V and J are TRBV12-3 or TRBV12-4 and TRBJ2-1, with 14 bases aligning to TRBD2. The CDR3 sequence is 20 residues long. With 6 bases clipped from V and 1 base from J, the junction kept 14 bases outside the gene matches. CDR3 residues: CASSPHLGLAGVGSYNEQFF. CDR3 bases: TGTGCCAGCAGCCCTCACCTGGGACTAGCGGGGGTTGGTTCCTACAATGAGCAGTTCTTC.

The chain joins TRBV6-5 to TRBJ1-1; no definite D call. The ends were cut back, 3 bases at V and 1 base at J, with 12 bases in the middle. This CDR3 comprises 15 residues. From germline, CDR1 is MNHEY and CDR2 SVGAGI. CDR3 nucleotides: TGTGCCAGCAGTTATTACGGGGAGGGGAACACTGAAGCTTTCTTT. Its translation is CASSYYGEGNTEAFF.

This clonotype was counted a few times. CDR3 loop: CSAPPLLGEGTDTQYF. The CDR3 nucleotides are TGCAGTGCTCCCCCTCTCCTTGGGGAAGGCACAGATACGCAGTATTTT. V is TRBV20-1 and J is TRBJ2-3; the D is unclear. CDR1 is DFQATT, CDR2 SNEGSKA, per germline (reference sequence). V lost 5 bases to trimming and J lost 1 base, with 19 bases between them. CDR3 length equals 16 residues.

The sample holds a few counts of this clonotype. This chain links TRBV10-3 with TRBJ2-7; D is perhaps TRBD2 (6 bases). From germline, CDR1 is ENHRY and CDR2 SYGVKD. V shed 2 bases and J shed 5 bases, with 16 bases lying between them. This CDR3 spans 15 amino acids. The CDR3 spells CAISELSEGINEQYF. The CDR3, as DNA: TGTGCCATCAGTGAGCTTTCGGAGGGGATCAACGAGCAGTACTTC.

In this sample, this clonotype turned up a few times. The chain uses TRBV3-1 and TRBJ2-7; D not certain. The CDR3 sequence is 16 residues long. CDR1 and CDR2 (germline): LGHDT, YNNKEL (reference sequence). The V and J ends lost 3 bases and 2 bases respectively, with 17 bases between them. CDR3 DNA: TGTGCCAGCAGCCAGGACCAGTCATCCGATCCCTACGAGCAGTACTTC. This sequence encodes CASSQDQSSDPYEQYF.

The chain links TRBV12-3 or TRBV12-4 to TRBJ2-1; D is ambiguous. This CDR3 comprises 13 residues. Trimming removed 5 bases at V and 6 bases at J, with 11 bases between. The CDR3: CASSAPLPNEQFF. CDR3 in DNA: TGTGCCAGCAGTGCCCCCCTTCCCAATGAGCAGTTCTTC.

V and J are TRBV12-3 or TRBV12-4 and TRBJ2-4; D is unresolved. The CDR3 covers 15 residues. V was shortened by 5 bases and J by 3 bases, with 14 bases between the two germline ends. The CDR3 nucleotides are TGTGCCAGCAGTCTCTCCCGCCCGGGCAAAAACATTCAGTACTTC. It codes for CASSLSRPGKNIQYF.

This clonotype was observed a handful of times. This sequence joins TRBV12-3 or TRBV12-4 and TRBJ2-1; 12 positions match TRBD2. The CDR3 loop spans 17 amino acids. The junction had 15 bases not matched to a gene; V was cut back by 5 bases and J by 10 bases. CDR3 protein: CASSPPPLAGGWGEQFF. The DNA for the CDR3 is TGTGCCAGCAGTCCACCCCCACTAGCGGGGGGCTGGGGGGAGCAGTTCTTC.

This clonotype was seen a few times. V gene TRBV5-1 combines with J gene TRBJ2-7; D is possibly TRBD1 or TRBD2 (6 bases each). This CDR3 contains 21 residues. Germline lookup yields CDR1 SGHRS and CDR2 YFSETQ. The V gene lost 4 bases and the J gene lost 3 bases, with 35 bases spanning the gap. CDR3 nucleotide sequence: TGCGCCAGCAGCCATATAGGGGATGTAAAACCGGGGGCTATCGGCCTCTACGAGCAGTACTTC. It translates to CASSHIGDVKPGAIGLYEQYF.

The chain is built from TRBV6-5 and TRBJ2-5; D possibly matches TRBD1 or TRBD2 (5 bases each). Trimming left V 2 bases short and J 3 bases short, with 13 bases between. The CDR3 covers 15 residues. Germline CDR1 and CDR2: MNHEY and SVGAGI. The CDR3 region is CASSYALWGKETQYF. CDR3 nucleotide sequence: TGTGCCAGCAGTTACGCCTTGTGGGGGAAAGAGACCCAGTACTTC.

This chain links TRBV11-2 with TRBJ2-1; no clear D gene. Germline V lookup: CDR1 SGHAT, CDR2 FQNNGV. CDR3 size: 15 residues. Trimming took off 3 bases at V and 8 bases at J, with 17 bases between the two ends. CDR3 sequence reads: CASSLSDSVDDEQFF. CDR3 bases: TGTGCCAGCAGCTTGAGTGATTCCGTAGACGATGAGCAGTTCTTC.

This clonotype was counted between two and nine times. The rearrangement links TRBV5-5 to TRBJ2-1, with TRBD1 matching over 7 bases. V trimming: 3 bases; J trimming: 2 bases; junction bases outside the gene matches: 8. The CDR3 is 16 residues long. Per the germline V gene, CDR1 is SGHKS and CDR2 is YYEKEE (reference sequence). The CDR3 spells CASSSGTVSTYNEQFF. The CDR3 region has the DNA TGTGCCAGCAGCTCCGGGACAGTGTCCACCTACAATGAGCAGTTCTTC.

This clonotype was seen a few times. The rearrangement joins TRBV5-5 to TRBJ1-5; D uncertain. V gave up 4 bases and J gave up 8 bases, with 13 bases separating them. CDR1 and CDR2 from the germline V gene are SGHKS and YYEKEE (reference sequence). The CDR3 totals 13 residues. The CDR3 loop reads CASSQWVVEPQHF. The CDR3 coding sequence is TGTGCCAGCAGCCAGTGGGTTGTGGAGCCCCAGCATTTT. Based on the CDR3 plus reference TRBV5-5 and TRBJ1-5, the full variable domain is DAGVTQSPTHLIKTRGQQVTLRCSPISGHKSVSWYQQVLGQGPQFIFQYYEKEERGRGNFPDRFSARQFPNYSSELNVNALLLGDSALYLCASSQWVVEPQHFGDGTRLSIL.

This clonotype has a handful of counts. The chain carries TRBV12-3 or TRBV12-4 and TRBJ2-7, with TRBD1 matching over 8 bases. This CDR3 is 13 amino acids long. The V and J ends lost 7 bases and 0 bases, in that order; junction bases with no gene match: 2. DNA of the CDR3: TGTGCCAGCAAACAGGGGGGCTCCTACGAGCAGTACTTC. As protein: CASKQGGSYEQYF.

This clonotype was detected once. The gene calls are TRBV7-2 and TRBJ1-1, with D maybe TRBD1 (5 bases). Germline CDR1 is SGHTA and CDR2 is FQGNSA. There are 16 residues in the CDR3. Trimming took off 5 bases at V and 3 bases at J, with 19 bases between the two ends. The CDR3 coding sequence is TGTGCCAGCAGCCGACTCTCGACAGTAAGGGACACTGAAGCTTTCTTT. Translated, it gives CASSRLSTVRDTEAFF.

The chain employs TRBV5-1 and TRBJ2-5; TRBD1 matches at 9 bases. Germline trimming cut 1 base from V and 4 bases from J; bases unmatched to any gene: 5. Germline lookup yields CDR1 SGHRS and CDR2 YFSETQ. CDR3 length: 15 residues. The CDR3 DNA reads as TGCGCCAGCAGCTTGACAGGGGGCATGGGAGAGACCCAGTACTTC. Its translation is CASSLTGGMGETQYF.

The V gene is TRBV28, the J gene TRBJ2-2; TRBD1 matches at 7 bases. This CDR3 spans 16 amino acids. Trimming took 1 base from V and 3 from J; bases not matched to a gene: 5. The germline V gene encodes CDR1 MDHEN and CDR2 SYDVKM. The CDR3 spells CASSLLGGADTGELFF. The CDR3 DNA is TGTGCCAGCAGTTTATTAGGGGGCGCGGACACCGGGGAGCTGTTTTTT.

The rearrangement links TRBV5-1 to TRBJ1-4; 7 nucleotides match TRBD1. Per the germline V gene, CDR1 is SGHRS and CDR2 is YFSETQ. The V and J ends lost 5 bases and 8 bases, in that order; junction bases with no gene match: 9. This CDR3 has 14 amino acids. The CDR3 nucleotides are TGCGCCAGCAGATCCGACAGGGAGGGGGAAAAACTGTTTTTT. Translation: CASRSDREGEKLFF.

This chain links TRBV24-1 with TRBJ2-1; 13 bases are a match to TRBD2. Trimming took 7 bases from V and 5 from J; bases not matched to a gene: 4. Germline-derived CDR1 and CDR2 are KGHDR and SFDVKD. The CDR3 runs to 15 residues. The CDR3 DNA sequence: TGTGCCACCAGAGCCGGGACTAGCGGGAACAATGAGCAGTTCTTC. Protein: CATRAGTSGNNEQFF.

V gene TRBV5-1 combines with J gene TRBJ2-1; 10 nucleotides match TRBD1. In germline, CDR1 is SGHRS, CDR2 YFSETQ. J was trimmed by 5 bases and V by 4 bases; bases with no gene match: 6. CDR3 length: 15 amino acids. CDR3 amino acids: CASSPRTGGDNEQFF. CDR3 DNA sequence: TGCGCCAGCAGCCCACGGACAGGGGGGGACAATGAGCAGTTCTTC.

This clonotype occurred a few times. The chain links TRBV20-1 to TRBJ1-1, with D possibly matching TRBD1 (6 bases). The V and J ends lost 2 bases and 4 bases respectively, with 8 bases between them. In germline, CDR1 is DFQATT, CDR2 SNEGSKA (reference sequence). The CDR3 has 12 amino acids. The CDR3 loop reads CSARTGATEAFF. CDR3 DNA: TGCAGTGCTAGAACGGGGGCCACTGAAGCTTTCTTT.

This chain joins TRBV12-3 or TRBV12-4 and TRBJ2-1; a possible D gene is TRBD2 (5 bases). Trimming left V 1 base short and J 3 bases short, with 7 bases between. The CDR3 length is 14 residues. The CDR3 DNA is TGTGCCAGCAGTTTAGAAACTAGCTACAATGAGCAGTTCTTC. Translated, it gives CASSLETSYNEQFF.

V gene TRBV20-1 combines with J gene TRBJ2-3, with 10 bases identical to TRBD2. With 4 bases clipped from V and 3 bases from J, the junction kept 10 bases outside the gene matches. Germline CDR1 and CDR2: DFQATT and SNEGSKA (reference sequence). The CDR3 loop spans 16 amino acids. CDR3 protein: CSAIRLSGGVTDTQYF. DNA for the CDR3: TGCAGTGCTATCCGGCTCAGCGGGGGGGTAACAGATACGCAGTATTTT.

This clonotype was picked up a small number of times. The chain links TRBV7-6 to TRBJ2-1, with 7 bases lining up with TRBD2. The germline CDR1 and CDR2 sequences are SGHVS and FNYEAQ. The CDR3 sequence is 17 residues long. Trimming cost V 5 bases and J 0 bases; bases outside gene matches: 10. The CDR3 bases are TGTGCCAGCAGCCCTCGGGGGGTTCCCAGCTCCTACAATGAGCAGTTCTTC. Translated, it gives CASSPRGVPSSYNEQFF. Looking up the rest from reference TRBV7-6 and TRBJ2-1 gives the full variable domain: GAGVSQSPRYKVTKRGQDVALRCDPISGHVSLYWYRQALGQGPEFLTYFNYEAQQDKSGLPNDRFSAERPEGSISTLTIQRTEQRDSAMYRCASSPRGVPSSYNEQFFGPGTRLTVL.

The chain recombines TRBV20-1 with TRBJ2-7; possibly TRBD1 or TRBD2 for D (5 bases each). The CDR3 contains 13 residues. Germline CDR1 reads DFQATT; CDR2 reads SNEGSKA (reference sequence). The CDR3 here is CTALRGPLGEQYF. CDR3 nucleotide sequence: TGCACCGCCCTCCGGGGACCTCTTGGGGAGCAGTACTTC.